The 21 T cell receptor beta chains listed next were all sequenced from one sample in a study of blood T cell repertoires in COVID-19. Sequencing was performed with immunoSEQ multiplex PCR; in TCRdb, only in-frame clones are kept and a portion is missing. The sample gives a few hundred thousand clones, around 86% of which show up once; about 2% is in the top ten. The sample comprised peripheral blood. These receptors all stem from a young man who had recovered from COVID-19.

V is TRBV9 and J is TRBJ1-2, with D possibly TRBD1 on 5 matching bases. V lost 4 bases to trimming and J lost 2 bases, with 12 bases between them. The CDR3 has 14 residues. CDR1 and CDR2 from the germline V gene are SGDLS and YYNGEE. In DNA form, the CDR3 reads TGTGCCAGCAGCCCCCGGGGGGGAAACTATGGCTACACCTTC. Translating gives CASSPRGGNYGYTF.

The chain recombines TRBV14 with TRBJ1-5; D might be TRBD1 (6 bases). Trimming shortened V by 3 bases and J by 4 bases, and 7 bases separated the two germline ends. Germline CDR1 SGHDN, CDR2 FVKESK. This CDR3 is 13 amino acids long. In DNA, the CDR3 is TGTGCCAGCAGCCAGGGGGCAAATCAGCCCCAGCATTTT. This sequence encodes CASSQGANQPQHF.

This chain joins TRBV3-1 (or the pseudogene TRBV3-2) and TRBJ2-3; 10 bases line up with TRBD2. The CDR3 is 15 residues long. Germline loops: CDR1 LGHDT, CDR2 YNNKEL (reference sequence). After removal of 6 bases from V and 1 base from J, the junction contained 4 bases not matched to a gene. The CDR3 sequence: CASRISGGGTDTQYF. CDR3 DNA sequence: TGTGCCAGCAGAATAAGCGGGGGGGGCACAGATACGCAGTATTTT.

The V call is TRBV5-1, the J call TRBJ2-7; 9 bases are shared with TRBD1. Trimming at V came to 3 bases and at J to 5 bases, leaving 6 bases not matched to a gene. From germline, CDR1 is SGHRS and CDR2 YFSETQ. This CDR3 has 14 residues. CDR3 bases: TGCGCCAGCAGCTGGGGACAGGGATTGAACGAGCAGTACTTC. Translating it yields CASSWGQGLNEQYF. Filled out from reference TRBV5-1 and TRBJ2-7, the complete variable domain reads KAGVTQTPRYLIKTRGQQVTLSCSPISGHRSVSWYQQTPGQGLQFLFEYFSETQRNKGNFPGRFSGRQFSNSRSEMNVSTLELGDSALYLCASSWGQGLNEQYFGPGTRLTVT.

V and J are TRBV2 and TRBJ1-5; the D gene is possibly TRBD1 (5 bases). Trimming took 8 bases from V and 3 from J, leaving 11 bases between them. Germline assignment: CDR1 SNHLY and CDR2 FYNNEI. This CDR3 spans 13 amino acids. CDR3 amino acids: CASWGGDNQPQHF. The CDR3 bases are TGTGCCAGCTGGGGGGGAGACAATCAGCCCCAGCATTTT.

The chain couples TRBV27 to TRBJ1-2; perhaps TRBD1 as D (5 bases). The V gene's germline CDR1 is MNHEY and CDR2 SMNVEV (reference sequence). This CDR3 comprises 11 residues. The V gene lost 5 bases and the J gene lost 14 bases, with 15 bases spanning the gap. CDR3 residues: CASSQGARFTF. The CDR3 coding sequence is TGTGCCAGCAGTCAAGGGGCCCGCTTTACCTTC.

This chain uses TRBV5-1 with TRBJ2-1, with 7 bases fitting TRBD1. V dropped 3 bases and J dropped 1; count of bases not matched to a gene: 7. The CDR3 covers 16 residues. CDR1 and CDR2 (germline): SGHRS, YFSETQ. The chain's CDR3 is CASSWGTVPSYNEQFF. Here the CDR3 DNA reads TGCGCCAGCAGCTGGGGGACAGTGCCATCCTACAATGAGCAGTTCTTC.

This rearrangement joins TRBV18 to TRBJ1-6; D unresolved. The CDR3 sequence is 15 residues long. Germline V lookup: CDR1 KGHSH, CDR2 LQKENI. Trimming cost V 3 bases and J 7 bases, with 13 bases left between them. CDR3 in amino acids: CASSPLSDSNSPLHF. DNA of the CDR3: TGTGCCAGCTCACCCCTGTCAGATTCCAATTCACCCCTCCACTTT. The full variable domain, its missing parts supplied by reference TRBV18 and TRBJ1-6, is NAGVMQNPRHLVRRRGQEARLRCSPMKGHSHVYWYRQLPEEGLKFMVYLQKENIIDESGMPKERFSAEFPKEGPSILRIQQVVRGDSAAYFCASSPLSDSNSPLHFGNGTRLTVT.

The chain combines TRBV15 with TRBJ2-3, with 11 positions matching TRBD1. With 0 bases clipped from V and 6 bases from J, the junction kept 8 bases outside the gene matches. Germline CDR1 LNHNV, CDR2 YYDKDF (reference sequence). The CDR3 totals 17 residues. The CDR3 loop reads CATSREKDRGRLDTQYF. For the CDR3, the DNA is TGTGCCACCAGCAGAGAGAAGGACAGGGGGCGCCTGGATACGCAGTATTTT.

The chain employs TRBV6-2 or TRBV6-3 and TRBJ1-2; D is perhaps TRBD1 (5 bases). Germline CDR1 and CDR2: MNHEY and SVGEGT. This CDR3 spans 18 amino acids. The ends were cut back, 6 bases at V and 4 bases at J, with 27 bases in the middle. Here the CDR3 DNA reads TGTGCCAGCAGCCCTTCCTACGGGTACTCCGGGGGGGGCTATGGCTACACCTTC. It is translated as CASSPSYGYSGGGYGYTF.

This rearrangement joins TRBV28 to TRBJ1-5; no reliable D call. Germline V lookup: CDR1 MDHEN, CDR2 SYDVKM. CDR3 length equals 12 residues. V lost 3 bases to trimming and J lost 5 bases, with 5 bases between them. CDR3 amino acids: CASSFLDQPQHF. CDR3 nucleotides: TGTGCCAGCAGTTTCCTTGATCAGCCCCAGCATTTT.

V and J are TRBV27 and TRBJ1-1; D remains unclear. Germline loops: CDR1 MNHEY, CDR2 SMNVEV (reference sequence). The CDR3 length is 14 residues. The ends were cut back, 8 bases at V and 10 bases at J, with 23 bases in the middle. The CDR3 region is CASFSPSSVAVAFF. As DNA, the CDR3 is TGTGCCAGCTTTTCCCCGTCGTCGGTTGCGGTAGCTTTCTTT.

J is TRBJ1-6 and V is TRBV12-5, with a tentative D call TRBD1 (5 bases). This CDR3 comprises 15 residues. Germline V gives CDR1 LGHNT, CDR2 FRNRAP. V was shortened by 7 bases and J by 5 bases, with 15 bases between the two germline ends. The chain's CDR3 is CASAPVGGNNSPLHF. CDR3 nucleotides: TGTGCTAGTGCCCCCGTCGGGGGGAATAATTCACCCCTCCACTTT.

The chain has TRBV15 and TRBJ1-5; D ambiguous. Trimming took 6 bases from V and 3 from J, leaving 15 bases between them. The germline CDR1 and CDR2 sequences are LNHNV and YYDKDF (reference sequence). This CDR3 region has 15 residues. The CDR3 nucleotides read TGTGCCACCAGAAGGGATAGCGGCTACAATCAGCCCCAGCATTTT. Protein: CATRRDSGYNQPQHF. Full variable domain (outside the CDR3, taken from reference TRBV15 and TRBJ1-5): DAMVIQNPRYQVTQFGKPVTLSCSQTLNHNVMYWYQQKSSQAPKLLFHYYDKDFNNEADTPDNFQSRRPNTSFCFLDIRSPGLGDTAMYLCATRRDSGYNQPQHFGDGTRLSIL.

There are many counts of this clone. J is TRBJ2-3 and V is TRBV10-3, with D perhaps TRBD2 (5 bases). V lost 5 bases and J lost 1, with 10 bases in between. The CDR3 is made up of 14 amino acids. Germline CDR1 is ENHRY and CDR2 is SYGVKD. The CDR3 region is CAISYGSGTDTQYF. Written as DNA, the CDR3 is TGTGCCATCAGTTACGGTAGCGGCACAGATACGCAGTATTTT.

The V gene is TRBV2, the J gene TRBJ2-7; 9 bases are shared with TRBD2. CDR3 length: 13 amino acids. V shed 6 bases and J 5 bases; nucleotides not matched to a gene: 5. From germline, CDR1 is SNHLY and CDR2 FYNNEI. DNA for the CDR3: TGTGCCAGCAGCGGGACTAGCTTCCACGAGCAGTACGTC. This translates into CASSGTSFHEQYV.

V usage is TRBV1 and J usage is TRBJ1-2; the D call in the table, TRBD1, was not verified against the DNA. TRBV1 is a pseudogene locus. The CDR3 consists of 15 residues. This CDR3 is CTSSQDAGTGYGYTF. For the CDR3, the DNA is TGCACCAGCAGCCAAGATGCGGGGACAGGCTATGGCTACACCTTC.

The chain carries TRBV5-1 and TRBJ1-3, with D hard to call. Trimming took 0 bases from V and 0 from J, leaving 7 bases between them. This CDR3 is built from 15 residues. Looked up from germline, CDR1 is SGHRS and CDR2 is YFSETQ. CDR3 in amino acids: CASSLVGTSGNTIYF. CDR3 in DNA: TGCGCCAGCAGCTTGGTCGGTACCTCTGGAAACACCATATATTTT. The full variable domain, its missing parts supplied by reference TRBV5-1 and TRBJ1-3, is KAGVTQTPRYLIKTRGQQVTLSCSPISGHRSVSWYQQTPGQGLQFLFEYFSETQRNKGNFPGRFSGRQFSNSRSEMNVSTLELGDSALYLCASSLVGTSGNTIYFGEGSWLTVV.

The chain recombines TRBV6-1 with TRBJ2-5, with 8 bases matching TRBD2. Per the germline V gene, CDR1 is MNHNS and CDR2 is SASEGT. CDR3 size: 17 residues. After removal of 0 bases from V and 5 bases from J, the junction contained 11 bases not matched to a gene. CDR3 in DNA: TGTGCCAGCAGTGAAGCGCCAGGGACTAGGGGTGGTGAGACCCAGTACTTC. Residues: CASSEAPGTRGGETQYF.

This clone was seen once. This rearrangement joins TRBV28 to TRBJ2-7, with D perhaps TRBD2 (6 bases). The CDR3 spans 13 residues. Per the germline V gene, CDR1 is MDHEN and CDR2 is SYDVKM. The V and J ends lost 3 bases and 4 bases respectively, with 10 bases between them. CDR3 DNA: TGTGCCAGCAGTTTCGCCGGGACTTACGAGCAGTACGTC. Encoded protein: CASSFAGTYEQYV.

The rearrangement uses TRBV10-2 and TRBJ2-3, with 7 bases fitting TRBD2. The CDR3 has 14 residues. J gave up 1 base and V 2 bases, and 0 bases lay outside the gene matches. CDR1 is WSHSY and CDR2 is SAAADI in the germline V gene. In nucleotides, the CDR3 is TGCGCCAGCAGTGAGCTAGCGGGCACAGATACGCAGTATTTT. Its protein is CASSELAGTDTQYF.